A selection of T cell receptor beta chains follows, all from one sample in a study of T-cell reconstitution after alpha-beta-depleted transplantation in children. TCRdb called the PCR reads again in MiXCR, with one record for every CDR3 protein. The repertoire holds about 270,000 distinct CDR3 sequences, with more than 8% as singletons. The sequencing used PBMCs from the stem cell graft donor, collected from the stem cell graft. The receptors shown here come from a human donor who donated a stem cell graft to a child with SCID. CDR3s include the opening cysteine and the closing phenylalanine or tryptophan. The D gene is left open where the match is weak. A clone size is listed for some rows: how often the clone was seen (once, few, many), or a class if it is expanded.

d_call: TRBD1
v_call: TRBV10-3
j_call: TRBJ1-1
cdr3_length: 16
clone_size: -
cdr3_aa: CAISESTGQRNTEAFF
cdr3_nt: TGTGCCATCAGTGAGTCGACGGGACAGAGGAACACTGAAGCTTTCTTT

d_call: -
v_call: TRBV3-1
j_call: TRBJ1-2
cdr3_length: 12
clone_size: few
cdr3_aa: CASSQDFRGYTF
cdr3_nt: TGTGCCAGCAGCCAAGATTTTCGTGGCTACACCTTC

d_call: TRBD2
v_call: TRBV5-5
j_call: TRBJ2-5
cdr3_length: 15
clone_size: once
cdr3_aa: CASSLSTSGQETQYF
cdr3_nt: TGTGCCAGCAGCTTGAGTACTAGCGGGCAAGAGACCCAGTACTTC

d_call: -
v_call: TRBV20-1
j_call: TRBJ2-1
cdr3_length: 15
clone_size: few
cdr3_aa: CSARRWGRMNNEQFF
cdr3_nt: TGCAGTGCTAGAAGGTGGGGGCGGATGAACAATGAGCAGTTCTTC

d_call: -
v_call: TRBV6-1
j_call: TRBJ2-7
cdr3_length: 14
clone_size: -
cdr3_aa: CASRSTSQSYEQYF
cdr3_nt: TGTGCCAGCAGATCGACTAGTCAATCCTACGAGCAGTACTTC

d_call: -
v_call: TRBV5-1
j_call: TRBJ2-3
cdr3_length: 15
clone_size: -
cdr3_aa: CASSTEDTRTDTQYF
cdr3_nt: TGCGCCAGCAGCACGGAGGACACTCGCACAGATACGCAGTATTTT

d_call: -
v_call: TRBV18
j_call: TRBJ1-3
cdr3_length: 15
clone_size: many
cdr3_aa: CASSLDFMGGNTIYF
cdr3_nt: TGTGCCAGCTCACTGGATTTCATGGGAGGAAACACCATATATTTT

d_call: TRBD1
v_call: TRBV12-3/TRBV12-4
j_call: TRBJ2-3
cdr3_length: 15
clone_size: few
cdr3_aa: CASSQGDRATDTQYF
cdr3_nt: TGTGCCAGCAGCCAAGGGGACAGGGCCACAGATACGCAGTATTTT

d_call: -
v_call: TRBV29-1
j_call: TRBJ1-2
cdr3_length: 13
clone_size: -
cdr3_aa: CSVEDRMAYGYTF
cdr3_nt: TGCAGCGTTGAAGATAGGATGGCCTATGGCTACACCTTC

d_call: TRBD1
v_call: TRBV10-3
j_call: TRBJ1-1
cdr3_length: 15
clone_size: many
cdr3_aa: CAITTTGDGSTEAFF
cdr3_nt: TGTGCCATCACTACTACAGGGGATGGTAGTACTGAAGCTTTCTTT

d_call: -
v_call: TRBV20-1
j_call: TRBJ1-1
cdr3_length: 14
clone_size: few
cdr3_aa: CSARDQGRETEAFF
cdr3_nt: TGCAGTGCTAGAGACCAGGGACGGGAGACTGAAGCTTTCTTT

d_call: -
v_call: TRBV6-2/TRBV6-3
j_call: TRBJ2-7
cdr3_length: 13
clone_size: many
cdr3_aa: CASSPREGYEQYF
cdr3_nt: TGTGCCAGCAGTCCCCGGGAAGGGTACGAGCAGTACTTC

d_call: TRBD1
v_call: TRBV12-3/TRBV12-4
j_call: TRBJ1-3
cdr3_length: 14
clone_size: -
cdr3_aa: CASRGTGTGNTIYF
cdr3_nt: TGTGCCAGCAGAGGGACAGGGACGGGAAACACCATATATTTT

d_call: -
v_call: TRBV7-3
j_call: TRBJ2-1
cdr3_length: 15
clone_size: -
cdr3_aa: CASSLVSGPYNEQFF
cdr3_nt: TGTGCCAGCAGCTTAGTATCAGGCCCCTACAATGAGCAGTTCTTC

d_call: TRBD2
v_call: TRBV20-1
j_call: TRBJ2-1
cdr3_length: 14
clone_size: few
cdr3_aa: CSARLAGDNNEQFF
cdr3_nt: TGCAGTGCTAGACTAGCGGGGGACAACAATGAGCAGTTCTTC

d_call: -
v_call: TRBV20-1
j_call: TRBJ2-7
cdr3_length: 14
clone_size: many
cdr3_aa: CSARDRGFSYEQYF
cdr3_nt: TGCAGTGCTAGAGATCGGGGGTTCTCCTACGAGCAGTACTTC

d_call: TRBD1
v_call: TRBV20-1
j_call: TRBJ1-2
cdr3_length: 13
clone_size: -
cdr3_aa: CSATPTGNYGYTF
cdr3_nt: TGCAGTGCTACCCCGACAGGGAACTATGGCTACACCTTC

d_call: -
v_call: TRBV14
j_call: TRBJ2-2
cdr3_length: 15
clone_size: -
cdr3_aa: CASSQEWGNTGELFF
cdr3_nt: TGTGCCAGCAGCCAAGAGTGGGGTAACACCGGGGAGCTGTTTTTT

d_call: -
v_call: TRBV12-3/TRBV12-4
j_call: TRBJ1-3
cdr3_length: 18
clone_size: -
cdr3_aa: CASSLIRTGDGLGNTIYF
cdr3_nt: TGTGCCAGCAGTTTGATTCGCACTGGCGACGGCCTAGGAAACACCATATATTTT

d_call: -
v_call: TRBV4-1
j_call: TRBJ2-7
cdr3_length: 14
clone_size: many
cdr3_aa: CASSQGRGVDEQYF
cdr3_nt: TGCGCCAGCAGCCAAGGGCGGGGTGTGGACGAGCAGTACTTC

d_call: TRBD1
v_call: TRBV6-1
j_call: TRBJ1-1
cdr3_length: 13
clone_size: -
cdr3_aa: CASRDRGRTEAFF
cdr3_nt: TGTGCCAGCAGGGACAGGGGACGCACTGAAGCTTTCTTT

d_call: -
v_call: TRBV7-3
j_call: TRBJ2-3
cdr3_length: 16
clone_size: few
cdr3_aa: CASSSFPGKDTDTQYF
cdr3_nt: TGTGCCAGCAGCTCGTTCCCAGGGAAGGACACTGATACGCAGTATTTT

d_call: -
v_call: TRBV20-1
j_call: TRBJ1-1
cdr3_length: 16
clone_size: many
cdr3_aa: CSARGATKSKDTEAFF
cdr3_nt: TGCAGTGCTAGAGGAGCTACCAAGAGCAAGGACACTGAAGCTTTCTTT

d_call: -
v_call: TRBV20-1
j_call: TRBJ2-2
cdr3_length: 13
clone_size: -
cdr3_aa: CSARFQGSGELFF
cdr3_nt: TGCAGTGCTAGATTTCAGGGGTCCGGGGAGCTGTTTTTT

d_call: -
v_call: TRBV3-1
j_call: TRBJ1-1
cdr3_length: 14
clone_size: -
cdr3_aa: CASSQGLVNTEAFF
cdr3_nt: TGTGCCAGCAGCCAGGGGCTTGTGAACACTGAAGCTTTCTTT

d_call: -
v_call: TRBV5-1
j_call: TRBJ2-7
cdr3_length: 11
clone_size: many
cdr3_aa: CASSFHYEQYF
cdr3_nt: TGCGCCAGCAGCTTCCATTACGAGCAGTACTTC

d_call: -
v_call: TRBV10-3
j_call: TRBJ2-7
cdr3_length: 11
clone_size: -
cdr3_aa: CAIRGFREQYF
cdr3_nt: TGTGCCATCAGGGGGTTCCGGGAGCAGTACTTC

d_call: TRBD1
v_call: TRBV6-5
j_call: TRBJ2-3
cdr3_length: 14
clone_size: -
cdr3_aa: CASSYSTGADTQYF
cdr3_nt: TGTGCCAGCAGTTACTCGACAGGGGCAGATACGCAGTATTTT

d_call: TRBD2
v_call: TRBV20-1
j_call: TRBJ2-3
cdr3_length: 16
clone_size: few
cdr3_aa: CSASTTSGGVTDTQYF
cdr3_nt: TGCAGTGCTAGCACGACTAGCGGGGGGGTGACAGATACGCAGTATTTT

d_call: TRBD2
v_call: TRBV5-1
j_call: TRBJ2-6
cdr3_length: 15
clone_size: few
cdr3_aa: CASSWGGSGANVLTF
cdr3_nt: TGCGCCAGCAGCTGGGGGGGTTCTGGGGCCAACGTCCTGACTTTC

d_call: -
v_call: TRBV27
j_call: TRBJ2-1
cdr3_length: 15
clone_size: many
cdr3_aa: CASSFTGPGFGEQFF
cdr3_nt: TGTGCCAGCAGTTTTACGGGACCAGGCTTCGGAGAGCAGTTCTTC

d_call: -
v_call: TRBV5-1
j_call: TRBJ1-1
cdr3_length: 14
clone_size: -
cdr3_aa: CASSLAGKGTEAFF
cdr3_nt: TGCGCCAGCAGCTTGGCCGGGAAAGGAACTGAAGCTTTCTTT

d_call: TRBD2
v_call: TRBV18
j_call: TRBJ2-3
cdr3_length: 15
clone_size: -
cdr3_aa: CASSGAGKSTDTQYF
cdr3_nt: TGTGCCAGCTCCGGAGCGGGAAAAAGCACAGATACGCAGTATTTT

d_call: TRBD2
v_call: TRBV5-1
j_call: TRBJ2-3
cdr3_length: 16
clone_size: few
cdr3_aa: CASSPRVSGEADTQYF
cdr3_nt: TGCGCCAGCAGCCCCCGGGTTAGCGGGGAGGCAGATACGCAGTATTTT

d_call: TRBD2
v_call: TRBV12-5
j_call: TRBJ2-1
cdr3_length: 15
clone_size: -
cdr3_aa: CASGLAGGAGNEQFF
cdr3_nt: TGTGCTAGTGGTTTGGCGGGGGGGGCAGGCAATGAGCAGTTCTTC

d_call: -
v_call: TRBV5-1
j_call: TRBJ2-7
cdr3_length: 17
clone_size: few
cdr3_aa: CASSGNGGGHPSYEQYF
cdr3_nt: TGCGCCAGCAGCGGGAATGGGGGGGGCCATCCCTCCTACGAGCAGTACTTC

d_call: -
v_call: TRBV5-6
j_call: TRBJ1-2
cdr3_length: 13
clone_size: few
cdr3_aa: CASSGGTEYGYTF
cdr3_nt: TGTGCCAGCAGCGGCGGGACTGAGTATGGCTACACCTTC

d_call: -
v_call: TRBV9
j_call: TRBJ2-1
cdr3_length: 14
clone_size: few
cdr3_aa: CASGRGGGSNEQFF
cdr3_nt: TGTGCCAGCGGGCGGGGCGGAGGGTCTAATGAGCAGTTCTTC